The 32 T cell receptor beta chains presented below share a single source sample, sequenced in a study of shared clonotypes between healthy human individuals. Profiled with immunoSEQ multiplex PCR; TCRdb holds only in-frame clones, not every one. The sample lists millions of clones; less than 95% were seen once. Positively selected for CCR7, the CD45RO-negative cells used as naive CD8 cells excluded terminally differentiated effector memory CD45RA+ cells. Sequenced input: naive CD8+ T cells sorted from blood. These receptors were collected from a man aged 18-30 years in good health.

This chain uses TRBV2 with TRBJ2-7; tentatively, D is TRBD1 or TRBD2 (6 bases each). Between the trimmed V and J ends, which lost 6 bases and 2 bases, there was a span of 17 bases. The CDR3 totals 15 residues. Germline-derived CDR1 and CDR2 are SNHLY and FYNNEI. The CDR3 nucleotides are TGTGCCAGCAGCCGGGGGCCGCGAGACCCCTACGAGCAGTACTTC. Translated, it gives CASSRGPRDPYEQYF.

The V gene is TRBV27, the J gene TRBJ1-2, with 7 bases that match TRBD1. The length of the CDR3 is 18 residues. With V trimmed by 5 bases and J by 7 bases, 22 bases remained unmatched. Germline CDR1 and CDR2: MNHEY and SMNVEV (reference sequence). The CDR3 sequence: CASSPYPLGEGGLAGYTF. The CDR3 DNA sequence: TGTGCCAGCAGTCCTTACCCTCTGGGGGAAGGGGGCCTCGCTGGCTACACCTTC.

This sequence joins TRBV5-6 and TRBJ2-1; the D is unclear. CDR1 and CDR2 (germline): SGHDT, YYEEEE. This CDR3 contains 12 residues. Trimming removed 2 bases from V and 7 bases from J, with 7 bases in between. CDR3 bases: TGTGCCAGCAGCTTCCTAGAAAATGAGCAGTTCTTC. It is translated as CASSFLENEQFF.

V gene TRBV9 combines with J gene TRBJ2-5; no definite D call. V shed 2 bases and J shed 1 base, with 6 bases lying between them. In germline, CDR1 is SGDLS, CDR2 YYNGEE. The CDR3 is made up of 13 amino acids. CDR3 region: CASSVWSQETQYF. CDR3 sequence (DNA): TGTGCCAGCAGCGTCTGGTCCCAAGAGACCCAGTACTTC. Filled out from reference TRBV9 and TRBJ2-5, the complete variable domain reads DSGVTQTPKHLITATGQRVTLRCSPRSGDLSVYWYQQSLDQGLQFLIQYYNGEERAKGNILERFSAQQFPDLHSELNLSSLELGDSALYFCASSVWSQETQYFGPGTRLLVL.

DNA of the CDR3: TGTGCCAGCAGCCTCATGACTAGCGGGAATCTGCGGAATGAGCAGTTCTTC. Translating gives CASSLMTSGNLRNEQFF. This chain connects TRBV27 to TRBJ2-1; 11 nucleotides match TRBD2. The J segment lost 7 bases and the V segment lost 6 bases, leaving 14 bases of the junction unmatched. Germline V gives CDR1 MNHEY, CDR2 SMNVEV (reference sequence). CDR3 length: 17 residues.

This clone was detected only a few times. This rearrangement joins TRBV6-1 to TRBJ1-1; D is perhaps TRBD1 (6 bases). Trimming took off 6 bases at V and 0 bases at J, with 11 bases between the two ends. Germline V CDR1 and CDR2: MNHNS, SASEGT. The CDR3 has 14 amino acids. The CDR3 spells CASRTGLMNTEAFF. The CDR3 DNA reads TGTGCCAGCAGGACAGGCCTCATGAACACTGAAGCTTTCTTT.

In its sample, this clone was seen once. The CDR3 region has the DNA TGTGCCAGCAGCTTTTCCGGGACCACTACCCCATGGGACTTCTACGAGCAGTACTTC. Translated, it gives CASSFSGTTTPWDFYEQYF. V and J are TRBV7-9 and TRBJ2-7; D may be TRBD2 (6 bases). CDR1 and CDR2 from the germline V gene are SEHNR and FQNEAQ (reference sequence). This CDR3 has 19 amino acids. With 3 bases removed from V and 3 bases from J, the gap between germline ends came to 27 bases.

This chain links TRBV30 with TRBJ1-1; D is undetermined. The length of the CDR3 is 12 residues. The V gene's germline CDR1 is GTSNPN and CDR2 SVGIG (reference sequence). V was shortened by 5 bases and J by 1 base, with 8 bases between the two germline ends. The CDR3 reads CAWAEGNTEAFF. CDR3 DNA sequence: TGTGCCTGGGCGGAGGGGAACACTGAAGCTTTCTTT.

The V call is TRBV6-5, the J call TRBJ2-1, with unresolved D. In germline, CDR1 is MNHEY, CDR2 SVGAGI. Between the trimmed V and J ends, which lost 1 base and 4 bases, there was a span of 8 bases. The CDR3 is 14 amino acids. CDR3 nucleotide sequence: TGTGCCAGCAGTTACTTAAGCAGATACAATGAGCAGTTCTTC. Encoded protein: CASSYLSRYNEQFF.

The CDR3 DNA reads TGTGCCAGCAGCTTAGTAGTAATCAATAATTCACCCCTCCACTTT. Translation: CASSLVVINNSPLHF. V usage is TRBV7-8 and J usage is TRBJ1-6, with unresolved D. The germline V gene encodes CDR1 SGHVS and CDR2 FQNEAQ. The V gene lost 1 base and the J gene lost 5 bases, with 9 bases spanning the gap. This CDR3 contains 15 residues.

The gene calls are TRBV11-2 and TRBJ2-1, with D possibly matching TRBD2 (6 bases). This CDR3 spans 14 amino acids. The germline gives CDR1 SGHAT, CDR2 FQNNGV. V lost 7 bases to trimming and J lost 7 bases, with 17 bases between them. The CDR3 loop reads CASNQRTTRNEQFF. CDR3 nucleotide sequence: TGTGCCAGCAACCAACGGACTACTCGTAATGAGCAGTTCTTC.

The CDR3 sequence is CASSIGGGGTGELFF. In nucleotides, the CDR3 is TGTGCCAGTAGTATAGGAGGGGGCGGAACCGGGGAGCTGTTTTTT. The chain uses TRBV19 and TRBJ2-2, with 7 bases fitting TRBD1. This CDR3 is built from 15 residues. V trimming: 1 base; J trimming: 5 bases; junction bases outside the gene matches: 4. From germline, CDR1 is LNHDA and CDR2 SQIVND (reference sequence).

This sequence joins TRBV5-1 and TRBJ2-7; D perhaps matches TRBD1 (6 bases). This CDR3 is built from 16 residues. Germline CDR1 reads SGHRS; CDR2 reads YFSETQ. Trimming took off 0 bases at V and 2 bases at J, with 15 bases between the two ends. The CDR3 coding sequence is TGCGCCAGCAGCTTGGGGCCCAGGGGATCTACCTACGAGCAGTACTTC. This sequence encodes CASSLGPRGSTYEQYF.

This clone appeared once. The chain has TRBV4-1 and TRBJ2-7, with a weak D call TRBD1 (6 bases). CDR3 size: 16 residues. Germline CDR1 and CDR2: MGHRA and YSYEKL. V dropped 1 base and J dropped 7 bases, with 20 bases sitting between them. This CDR3 reads CASSQAVNAPQGEQYF. The CDR3 bases are TGCGCCAGCAGCCAAGCAGTTAACGCTCCCCAGGGGGAGCAGTACTTC.

J is TRBJ2-2 and V is TRBV5-6; possibly TRBD1 or TRBD2 for D (5 bases each). V was pared by 4 bases and J by 0 bases, with 16 bases between. This CDR3 has 17 residues. From germline, CDR1 is SGHDT and CDR2 YYEEEE. This CDR3 is CASSIDRLFANTGELFF. CDR3 bases: TGTGCCAGCAGCATAGACAGACTATTTGCGAACACCGGGGAGCTGTTTTTT.

This chain links TRBV19 with TRBJ1-2; perhaps TRBD1 as D (6 bases). The CDR3 covers 11 residues. V was pared by 9 bases and J by 6 bases, with 11 bases between. In germline, CDR1 is LNHDA, CDR2 SQIVND (reference sequence). The CDR3 reads CASTGSDGYTF. Here the CDR3 DNA reads TGTGCCAGCACAGGGTCGGATGGCTACACCTTC.

To note about this clone: Within the sample, other DNA sequences also encode this same CDR3. The V and J genes are TRBV9 and TRBJ1-3; D gene ambiguous. The CDR3 runs to 14 residues. V lost 0 bases and J 2 bases, leaving 6 bases between the germline ends. CDR1 is SGDLS and CDR2 is YYNGEE in the germline V gene. CDR3 sequence reads: CASSVGGAGNTIYF. The CDR3 coding sequence is TGTGCCAGCAGCGTAGGTGGGGCTGGAAACACCATATATTTT.

The V gene is TRBV4-3, the J gene TRBJ2-2, with 11 bases fitting TRBD2. CDR1 is LGHNA, CDR2 YSLEER, per germline. The length of the CDR3 is 19 residues. Losses at the gene ends were 4 bases for V and 0 bases for J; bases not matched to a gene: 10. The CDR3 is CASSLKAGLAEANTGELFF. The CDR3 DNA reads TGCGCCAGCAGCCTAAAAGCGGGACTAGCGGAAGCGAACACCGGGGAGCTGTTTTTT.

With respect to this clone: The same CDR3 is also encoded by other DNA sequences in this sample. V and J are TRBV7-9 and TRBJ1-1; D remains unclear. Germline loops: CDR1 SEHNR, CDR2 FQNEAQ (reference sequence). The CDR3 sequence is 13 residues long. The V gene lost 1 base and the J gene lost 4 bases, with 7 bases spanning the gap. CDR3 DNA: TGTGCCAGCAGCTTAGGAGGGCCCACTGAAGCTTTCTTT. Translation: CASSLGGPTEAFF.

Worth noting for this clone: The sample carries other DNA sequences with the same CDR3. CDR3 protein: CASSQGRDEQYF. Here the CDR3 DNA reads TGCGCCAGCAGCCAAGGCCGGGACGAGCAGTACTTC. V usage is TRBV4-1 and J usage is TRBJ2-7; no firm D call. The CDR3 extends over 12 amino acids. Germline CDR1 reads MGHRA; CDR2 reads YSYEKL. V was cut by 1 base and J by 5 bases, with 6 bases left in between.

In this sample, this clone turned up once. This rearrangement joins TRBV4-1 to TRBJ2-3; either TRBD1 or TRBD2 may supply D (5 bases each). V was cut by 1 base and J by 4 bases, with 12 bases left in between. The germline V gene has CDR1 MGHRA and CDR2 YSYEKL. The CDR3 runs 15 residues. The CDR3 coding sequence is TGCGCCAGCAGCCAAGTTCTTGGGGACGCAGATACGCAGTATTTT. As protein: CASSQVLGDADTQYF.

About this clone: At the DNA level, this CDR3 is encoded by other sequences in the same sample as well. This chain joins TRBV18 and TRBJ1-1; no definite D call. The CDR3 runs 13 residues. The ends were cut back, 3 bases at V and 8 bases at J, with 13 bases in the middle. CDR1 is KGHSH and CDR2 is LQKENI in the germline V gene. The DNA of the CDR3 is TGTGCCAGCTCACCTTGGACGGAGGGAGAAGCTTTCTTT. This gives the protein CASSPWTEGEAFF.

Points on this clone: The identical CDR3 is also encoded by other nucleotide sequences in the sample. This sequence joins TRBV27 and TRBJ2-1, with D perhaps matching TRBD2 (6 bases). The CDR3 is 13 amino acids. Germline assignment: CDR1 MNHEY and CDR2 SMNVEV (reference sequence). Trimming shortened V by 1 base and J by 7 bases, and 8 bases separated the two germline ends. In DNA form, the CDR3 reads TGTGCCAGCAGTTTATGGGGGGAAAATGAGCAGTTCTTC. It encodes CASSLWGENEQFF.

This chain uses TRBV7-3 with TRBJ2-7; D gene unclear. Germline V CDR1 and CDR2: SGHTA, FQGTGA. The V gene lost 5 bases and the J gene lost 4 bases, with 9 bases spanning the gap. The CDR3 is 12 amino acids. CDR3 sequence: CASSPKGYEQYF. Here the CDR3 DNA reads TGTGCCAGCAGCCCGAAGGGTTACGAGCAGTACTTC.

This sequence joins TRBV6-6 and TRBJ2-7; D is possibly TRBD1 (5 bases). This CDR3 spans 16 amino acids. The germline CDR1 and CDR2 sequences are MNHNY and SVGAGI (reference sequence). Trimming stripped 4 bases from V and 4 bases from J, with 20 bases between. The CDR3 loop is CASSSLTAPGWYEQYF. The DNA for the CDR3 is TGTGCCAGCAGTTCCTTGACAGCCCCAGGGTGGTACGAGCAGTACTTC.

A note on this clone: Different DNA sequences within this sample yield the same CDR3. In nucleotides, the CDR3 is TGTGCCAGCAGCTTAGCGGCGACCGCATCCTACGAGCAGTACTTC. This gives the protein CASSLAATASYEQYF. The rearrangement joins TRBV7-2 to TRBJ2-7; no clear D gene. V lost 0 bases to trimming and J lost 1 base, with 10 bases between them. The CDR3 runs to 15 residues. Germline V lookup: CDR1 SGHTA, CDR2 FQGNSA. The entire variable domain, with the rest obtained from reference TRBV7-2 and TRBJ2-7, is as follows: GAGVSQSPSNKVTEKGKDVELRCDPISGHTALYWYRQSLGQGLEFLIYFQGNSAPDKSGLPSDRFSAERTGGSVSTLTIQRTQQEDSAVYLCASSLAATASYEQYFGPGTRLTVT.

V usage is TRBV4-1 and J usage is TRBJ2-7; the D gene is possibly TRBD2 (5 bases). The CDR3 runs 14 residues. V was trimmed by 2 bases and J by 3 bases, leaving 11 bases between them. The germline V gene encodes CDR1 MGHRA and CDR2 YSYEKL. In DNA form, the CDR3 reads TGCGCCAGCAGCCAAAAGGCCGGGAACTACGAGCAGTACTTC. It codes for CASSQKAGNYEQYF.

The rearrangement joins TRBV6-5 to TRBJ1-1; no clear D gene. Trimming shortened V by 6 bases and J by 4 bases, and 9 bases separated the two germline ends. Germline V gene data show CDR1 as MNHEY and CDR2 as SVGAGI. This CDR3 region has 12 residues. The CDR3 here is CASRASGTEAFF. The CDR3 DNA follows: TGTGCCAGCAGGGCAAGCGGCACTGAAGCTTTCTTT.

Notes on this clone: The sample has other DNA sequences that encode this CDR3 too. The V gene is TRBV13, the J gene TRBJ2-5; 12 bases map to TRBD2. CDR1 and CDR2 (germline): PRHDT, FYEKMQ (reference sequence). With V trimmed by 2 bases and J by 5 bases, 3 bases remained unmatched. CDR3 length equals 15 residues. The CDR3 DNA is TGTGCCAGCAGCTTACGTACTAGCGGGAGGGAGACCCAGTACTTC. As protein: CASSLRTSGRETQYF.

V and J are TRBV21-1 and TRBJ1-2; the table's D call, TRBD1, has no DNA check behind it. TRBV21-1 is a known pseudogene. The CDR3 runs 14 residues. CDR3 loop: CAGSARGGRYGYTF. In DNA, the CDR3 is TGTGCCGGGTCCGCCAGGGGCGGCCGGTACGGCTACACCTTC.

This chain connects TRBV7-9 to TRBJ2-7; 9 nucleotides line up with TRBD1. Germline CDR1 is SEHNR and CDR2 is FQNEAQ (reference sequence). Trimming took 5 bases from V and 5 from J; bases not matched to a gene: 7. The CDR3 runs to 14 residues. The CDR3 sequence is CASSTTGGGHEQYF. In DNA form, the CDR3 reads TGTGCCAGCAGCACCACAGGGGGCGGCCACGAGCAGTACTTC.

This clone has a handful of counts. The CDR3 nucleotides read TGTGCCAGCAGTGAATCCCCGTACCAAGAGACCCAGTACTTC. Translated: CASSESPYQETQYF. The genes are TRBV6-1 and TRBJ2-5; D ambiguous. V lost 2 bases, J lost 0 bases, and 7 bases lay in between. This CDR3 is 14 amino acids long. Germline V lookup: CDR1 MNHNS, CDR2 SASEGT.